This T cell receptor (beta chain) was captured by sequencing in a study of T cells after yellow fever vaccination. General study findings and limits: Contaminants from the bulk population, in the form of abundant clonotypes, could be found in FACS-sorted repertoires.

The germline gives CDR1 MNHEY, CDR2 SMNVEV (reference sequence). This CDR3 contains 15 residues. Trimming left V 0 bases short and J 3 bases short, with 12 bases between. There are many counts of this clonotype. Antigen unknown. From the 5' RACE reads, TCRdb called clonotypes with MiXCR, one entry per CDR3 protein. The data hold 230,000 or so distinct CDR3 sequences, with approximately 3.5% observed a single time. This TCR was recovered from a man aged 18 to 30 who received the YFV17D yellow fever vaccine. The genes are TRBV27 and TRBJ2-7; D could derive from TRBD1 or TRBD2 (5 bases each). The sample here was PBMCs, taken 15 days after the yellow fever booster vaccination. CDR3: CASSLSRAGNYEQYF. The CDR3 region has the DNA TGTGCCAGCAGTTTATCGAGGGCAGGGAACTACGAGCAGTACTTC.